This T cell receptor beta chain was obtained from a study of T cell responses to AZD1222 COVID-19 vaccine. Study outcomes and limitations: Repertoires were obtained solely post-peak T cell response. The breadth and depth of Spike-specific TCRs increased once two AZD1222 doses had been given.

The table lists this clone with a few counts. Its antigen is still unknown. Germline CDR1 GTSNPN, CDR2 SVGIG (reference sequence). This CDR3 is built from 13 residues. J was trimmed by 4 bases and V by 0 bases; bases with no gene match: 3. This table comes from immunoSEQ multiplex PCR, and its TCRdb copy is limited to in-frame clones, with some not included. The data contain about 150,000 clones, approximately 90% of them singletons. The clonotype originates from an adult who received the AZD1222 COVID-19 vaccine. The V gene is TRBV30, the J gene TRBJ2-7, with TRBD1 identical over 7 bases. Sequences were derived from peripheral blood, sampled 28 days after the second AZD1222 dose. CDR3 DNA: TGTGCCTGGAGTGTTTTCAGGGGGTACGAGCAGTACTTC. It specifies CAWSVFRGYEQYF.